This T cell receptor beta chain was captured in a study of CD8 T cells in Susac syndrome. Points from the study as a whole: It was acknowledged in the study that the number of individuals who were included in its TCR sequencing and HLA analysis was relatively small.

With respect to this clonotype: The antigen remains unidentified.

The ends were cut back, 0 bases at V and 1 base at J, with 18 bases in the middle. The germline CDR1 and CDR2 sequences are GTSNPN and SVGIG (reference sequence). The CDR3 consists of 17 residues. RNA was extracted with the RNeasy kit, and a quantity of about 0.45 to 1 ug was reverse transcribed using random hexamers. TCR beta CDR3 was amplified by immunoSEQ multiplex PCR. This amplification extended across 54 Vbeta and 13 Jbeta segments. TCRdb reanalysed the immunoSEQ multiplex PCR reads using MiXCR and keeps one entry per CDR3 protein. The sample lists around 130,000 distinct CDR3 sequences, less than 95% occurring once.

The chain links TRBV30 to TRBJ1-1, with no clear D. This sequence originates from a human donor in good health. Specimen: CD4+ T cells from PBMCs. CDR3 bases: TGTGCCTGGAGTGTAGGTTTGTTCGGACGGCCGAACACTGAAGCTTTCTTT. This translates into CAWSVGLFGRPNTEAFF.